These 6 T cell receptor beta chains came from one sample sequenced in a study of T cells after yellow fever vaccination (dated by TCRdb to the late 2010s). According to the study, the label for this sample's treatment or condition signals: live attenuated yellow fever vaccine strain. The library relied on 5' RACE. Data came from an Illumina HiSeq 2500. TCRdb passed the public sequencing reads through fastp at Q25 and MiXCR, retaining productive beta sequences. Merged by CDR3 protein, the rows form single entries marked with the most common genes and DNA. For this sample there are a few hundred thousand distinct CDR3 sequences; around 6.7% appear just once. 1% to 1.2% of the sample goes to the ten largest clones. This specimen was CD4+ T cells sorted from PBMCs, taken on the day of the yellow fever booster vaccination. These receptors were obtained from a man aged 30 to 39 who received the YFV17D yellow fever vaccine.

The chain uses TRBV20-1 and TRBJ2-7, with 9 bases that match TRBD1. This CDR3 region has 15 residues. Germline V gives CDR1 DFQATT, CDR2 SNEGSKA (reference sequence). Trimming at V came to 6 bases and at J to 6 bases, leaving 15 bases not matched to a gene. CDR3 region: CSAGGAGTGPREQYF. CDR3 coding DNA: TGCAGTGCGGGGGGGGCCGGGACAGGGCCCCGCGAGCAGTACTTC.

The gene calls are TRBV18 and TRBJ2-5; 9 nucleotides align to TRBD1. Germline V CDR1 and CDR2: KGHSH, LQKENI. The CDR3 is 14 residues long. The trim removed 3 bases at V and 5 bases at J, leaving 4 bases unmatched. The CDR3 DNA follows: TGTGCCAGCTCACCCACACAGGGGGCGGAGACCCAGTACTTC. Its protein is CASSPTQGAETQYF.

This clonotype occurred a few times. The genes are TRBV6-2 or TRBV6-3 and TRBJ2-7; TRBD1 is a possible D gene (6 bases). Trimming pared 8 bases from V and 5 bases from J, leaving 19 bases between. This CDR3 region has 14 residues. Germline CDR1 is MNHEY and CDR2 is SVGEGT. CDR3 coding DNA: TGTGCCAGCTTTACCATGACAGGTGGCAACGAGCAGTACTTC. Translated: CASFTMTGGNEQYF.

Only a few counts were recorded for this clonotype. The chain carries TRBV20-1 and TRBJ1-4; D is ambiguous. Germline V CDR1 and CDR2: DFQATT, SNEGSKA (reference sequence). The CDR3 extends over 15 amino acids. V was clipped by 0 bases and J by 8 bases, with 16 bases between them. CDR3 residues: CSARDQFRAGEKLFF. In DNA, the CDR3 is TGCAGTGCTAGAGATCAGTTCCGGGCCGGCGAAAAACTGTTTTTT.

This clonotype was seen more than once but under ten times. The chain couples TRBV20-1 to TRBJ1-3; 7 positions match TRBD1. This CDR3 is 14 amino acids long. V lost 6 bases to trimming and J lost 3 bases; unmatched junction nucleotides: 8. Germline CDR1 and CDR2: DFQATT and SNEGSKA (reference sequence). CDR3 residues: CSANNRGSGNTIYF. For the CDR3, the DNA is TGCAGTGCAAACAACAGGGGCAGTGGAAACACCATATATTTT.

This clonotype has only a few counts. The rearrangement links TRBV6-2 or TRBV6-3 to TRBJ2-7; 10 nucleotides match TRBD2. Germline trimming cut 6 bases from V and 3 bases from J; bases unmatched to any gene: 17. The CDR3 contains 18 residues. CDR1 MNHEY and CDR2 SVGEGT come from the germline V gene. The CDR3 sequence is CASSSTSRLAGDVYEQYF. The CDR3 DNA sequence: TGTGCCAGCAGCTCTACGTCACGTCTAGCGGGAGATGTCTACGAGCAGTACTTC.